This T cell receptor (beta chain) was sequenced in a study of spatial heterogeneity in lung cancer. TCRdb redid the calling of the 5' RACE reads with MiXCR, one entry per CDR3 protein. The table has approximately 110,000 distinct CDR3 sequences, about a tenth seen once. The CDR3 totals 15 residues. Per germline, CDR1 SGHDN and CDR2 FVKESK. V was trimmed by 5 bases and J by 2 bases, leaving 13 bases between them. This clonotype has only a few counts. Indicated time point: blood at routine non-recurrence follow-up after resection. This material consisted of PBMCs, taken at follow-up. The chain joins TRBV14 to TRBJ2-1; D may be TRBD2 (7 bases). This sequence originates from a female donor with early-stage non-small cell lung cancer. In DNA, the CDR3 is TGTGCCAGCAGCTCGGGGGCGGGAGCCTACAATGAGCAGTTCTTC. Its translation: CASSSGAGAYNEQFF.